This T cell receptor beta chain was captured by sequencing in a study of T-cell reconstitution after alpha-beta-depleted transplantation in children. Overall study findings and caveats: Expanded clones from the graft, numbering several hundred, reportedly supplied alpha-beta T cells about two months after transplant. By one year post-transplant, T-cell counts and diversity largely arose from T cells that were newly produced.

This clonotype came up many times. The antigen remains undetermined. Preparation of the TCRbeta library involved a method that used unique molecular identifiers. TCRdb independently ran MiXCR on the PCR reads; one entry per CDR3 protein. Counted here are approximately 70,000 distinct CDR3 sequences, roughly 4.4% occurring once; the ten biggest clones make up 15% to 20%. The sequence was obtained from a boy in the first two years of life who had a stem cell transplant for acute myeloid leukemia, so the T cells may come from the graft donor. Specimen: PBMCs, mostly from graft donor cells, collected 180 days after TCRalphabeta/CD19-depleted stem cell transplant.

The chain's CDR3 is CASSPHDVSFTGELFF. The CDR3 nucleotides are TGTGCCAGCAGTCCCCACGACGTTTCTTTTACCGGGGAGCTGTTTTTT. The rearrangement joins TRBV27 to TRBJ2-2; D unclear. Germline loops: CDR1 MNHEY, CDR2 SMNVEV (reference sequence). Deletions cut 5 bases from V and 5 bases from J, with 18 bases between. The CDR3 length is 16 residues.